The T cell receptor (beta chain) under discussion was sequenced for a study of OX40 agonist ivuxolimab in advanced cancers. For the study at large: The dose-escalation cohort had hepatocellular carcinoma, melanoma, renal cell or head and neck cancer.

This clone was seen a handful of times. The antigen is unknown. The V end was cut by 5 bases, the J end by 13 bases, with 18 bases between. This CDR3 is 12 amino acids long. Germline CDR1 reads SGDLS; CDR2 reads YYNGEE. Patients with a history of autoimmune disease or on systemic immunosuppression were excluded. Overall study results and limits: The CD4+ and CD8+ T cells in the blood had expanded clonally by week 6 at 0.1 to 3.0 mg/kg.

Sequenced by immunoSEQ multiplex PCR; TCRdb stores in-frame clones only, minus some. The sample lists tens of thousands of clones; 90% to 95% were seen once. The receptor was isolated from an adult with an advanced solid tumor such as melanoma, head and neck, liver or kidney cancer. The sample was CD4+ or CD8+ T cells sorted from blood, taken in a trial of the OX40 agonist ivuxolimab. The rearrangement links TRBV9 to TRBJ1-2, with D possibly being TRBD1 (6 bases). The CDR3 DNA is TGTGCCAGCAGTCCATCTCCGGGACATCTCACCTTC. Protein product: CASSPSPGHLTF.